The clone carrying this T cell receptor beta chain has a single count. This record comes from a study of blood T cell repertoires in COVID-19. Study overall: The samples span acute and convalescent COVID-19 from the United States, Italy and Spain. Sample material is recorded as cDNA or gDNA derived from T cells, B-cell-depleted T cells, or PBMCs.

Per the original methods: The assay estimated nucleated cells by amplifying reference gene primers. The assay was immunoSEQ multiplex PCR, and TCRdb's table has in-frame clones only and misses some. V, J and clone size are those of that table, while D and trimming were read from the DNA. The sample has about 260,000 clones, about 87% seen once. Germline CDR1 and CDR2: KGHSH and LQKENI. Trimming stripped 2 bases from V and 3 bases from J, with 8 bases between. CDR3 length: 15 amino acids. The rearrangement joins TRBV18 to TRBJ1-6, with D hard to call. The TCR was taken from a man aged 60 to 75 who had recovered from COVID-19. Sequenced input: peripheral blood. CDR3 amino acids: CASSPERLYNSPLHF. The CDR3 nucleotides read TGTGCCAGCTCACCAGAGAGGCTCTATAATTCACCCCTCCACTTT.